This T cell receptor (beta chain) was retrieved from a study of shared clonotypes between healthy human individuals. J lost 7 bases, V lost 6 bases, and 10 bases had no gene match. Germline V gives CDR1 LNHDA, CDR2 SQIVND (reference sequence). The CDR3 runs 14 residues. Clones were sequenced by immunoSEQ multiplex PCR, and TCRdb holds only the in-frame ones, with some missing. The sample shows 2 million to 3 million clones, approximately 94% of them seen only once. The TCR sequence derives from a man aged 18 to 29 in good health. Some clones in this sample may be carry-over from other donors' samples. Sequenced material: naive CD4+ T cells from PBMCs. Subset defined: CD45RA+ positively selected. The gene calls are TRBV19 and TRBJ2-7; 9 bases match TRBD1. In DNA form, the CDR3 reads TGTGCCAGTAGACTATCACCGGGACAGGGAGAGCAGTACTTC. Protein: CASRLSPGQGEQYF. Combining the CDR3 with reference TRBV19 and TRBJ2-7 gives the whole variable domain DGGITQSPKYLFRKEGQNVTLSCEQNLNHDAMYWYRQDPGQGLRLIYYSQIVNDFQKGDIAEGYSVSREKKESFPLTVTSAQKNPTAFYLCASRLSPGQGEQYFGPGTRLTVT.